A single sample is the source of the 7 T cell receptor beta chains below, sequenced in a study of blood T cell repertoires in COVID-19. Assay: immunoSEQ multiplex PCR; the TCRdb copy retains only in-frame clones and omits some. This table holds approximately 300,000 clones, more than 70% found once. Sequencing input: peripheral blood. The source of these receptors is a woman aged 25 to 45 with COVID-19, enrolled during active disease.

The J gene is TRBJ2-2, the V gene TRBV6-5; D unclear. The V and J ends lost 2 bases and 6 bases respectively, with 10 bases between them. In germline, CDR1 is MNHEY, CDR2 SVGAGI. The length of the CDR3 is 14 residues. This CDR3 is CASSYARAAGELFF. In DNA, the CDR3 is TGTGCCAGCAGTTACGCTCGTGCGGCCGGGGAGCTGTTTTTT.

This chain uses TRBV11-2 with TRBJ2-1, with 8 bases identical to TRBD2. The CDR3 spans 13 residues. V shed 2 bases, J shed 7 bases, and the junction held 1 base outside the gene matches. Germline V gene lookup returns CDR1 SGHAT and CDR2 FQNNGV. CDR3 loop: CASSLRLANEQFF. The CDR3 DNA follows: TGTGCCAGCAGCTTAAGACTAGCGAATGAGCAGTTCTTC.

The rearrangement joins TRBV5-4 to TRBJ2-3; D gene ambiguous. V lost 5 bases and J 0 bases, leaving 19 bases between the germline ends. Germline V gene sequence: CDR1 SGHNT, CDR2 YYREEE (reference sequence). This CDR3 is built from 17 residues. CDR3 amino acids: CASSSFQAAPSTDTQYF. The CDR3 bases are TGTGCCAGCAGTTCATTCCAAGCTGCGCCTAGCACAGATACGCAGTATTTT.

V usage is TRBV5-4 and J usage is TRBJ2-7; weak D call: TRBD1 (5 bases). The ends were cut back, 4 bases at V and 5 bases at J, with 16 bases in the middle. The CDR3 contains 14 residues. Germline assignment: CDR1 SGHNT and CDR2 YYREEE (reference sequence). The CDR3 sequence is CASSMDMPRHEQYF. CDR3 DNA: TGTGCCAGCAGCATGGACATGCCTAGACACGAGCAGTACTTC.

This chain links TRBV27 with TRBJ2-7, with 8 nucleotides matching TRBD1. The germline V gene has CDR1 MNHEY and CDR2 SMNVEV (reference sequence). This CDR3 has 15 amino acids. The junction had 9 bases not matched to a gene; V was cut back by 4 bases and J by 4 bases. The CDR3 coding sequence is TGTGCCAGCAGTTCCATCCGGACAGGGAGATACGAGCAGTACTTC. Amino acids: CASSSIRTGRYEQYF.

The chain recombines TRBV4-3 with TRBJ2-7, with D uncertain. V lost 0 bases and J lost 4, with 7 bases in between. The CDR3 spans 13 residues. CDR1 LGHNA and CDR2 YSLEER come from the germline V gene. In nucleotides, the CDR3 is TGCGCCAGCAGCCAAGACGGCGGTTACGAGCAGTACTTC. It codes for CASSQDGGYEQYF.

This chain joins TRBV9 and TRBJ1-4; 9 bases line up with TRBD1. Germline loops: CDR1 SGDLS, CDR2 YYNGEE. This CDR3 contains 14 residues. V lost 3 bases to trimming and J lost 8 bases; unmatched junction nucleotides: 5. As DNA, the CDR3 is TGTGCCAGCAGCGCCACAGGGGGCAGGGAAAAACTGTTTTTT. It is translated as CASSATGGREKLFF.